One and the same sample provided the 11 T cell receptor beta chains below, sequenced in a study of beta chain features in type 1 diabetes. The whole isolated RNA underwent reverse transcription, so sequencing captured expressed TCRB transcripts. The protocol was immunoSEQ multiplex PCR, while the TCRdb copy is restricted to in-frame clones and leaves out a portion. The sample includes under 250,000 clones, over 12% of them seen just once. The source material was naive CD4+ T cells from blood. The source is a middle-aged woman in good health.

This clone was counted between two and nine times. The V gene is TRBV11-2, the J gene TRBJ1-1; 8 nucleotides agree with TRBD1. Germline V gene data show CDR1 as SGHAT and CDR2 as FQNNGV. The junction had 8 bases not matched to a gene; V was cut back by 5 bases and J by 0 bases. The CDR3 totals 16 residues. Here the CDR3 reads CASSQRTGNMNTEAFF. In nucleotides, the CDR3 is TGTGCCAGCAGCCAAAGGACAGGGAACATGAACACTGAAGCTTTCTTT.

This clone showed up just a few times. This sequence joins TRBV5-1 and TRBJ2-2, with D possibly matching TRBD1 (6 bases). The CDR3 has 16 residues. The V end lost 0 bases, the J end lost 6 bases, and 15 bases lay between the germline ends. CDR1 SGHRS and CDR2 YFSETQ come from the germline V gene. Here the CDR3 reads CASSLALTGRAGELFF. The CDR3 bases are TGCGCCAGCAGCTTGGCCTTGACAGGTCGGGCCGGGGAGCTGTTTTTT. Using reference TRBV5-1 and TRBJ2-2 for the parts outside the CDR3, the full variable domain is KAGVTQTPRYLIKTRGQQVTLSCSPISGHRSVSWYQQTPGQGLQFLFEYFSETQRNKGNFPGRFSGRQFSNSRSEMNVSTLELGDSALYLCASSLALTGRAGELFFGEGSRLTVL.

J is TRBJ2-7 and V is TRBV5-1; TRBD1 agrees at 7 bases. This CDR3 is built from 12 residues. V was pared by 4 bases and J by 4 bases, with 2 bases of the junction left unmatched. Germline V gives CDR1 SGHRS, CDR2 YFSETQ. The chain's CDR3 is CASSLQGYEQYF. CDR3 nucleotide sequence: TGCGCCAGCAGCCTACAGGGGTACGAGCAGTACTTC. Drawing the rest from reference TRBV5-1 and TRBJ2-7, the complete variable domain is KAGVTQTPRYLIKTRGQQVTLSCSPISGHRSVSWYQQTPGQGLQFLFEYFSETQRNKGNFPGRFSGRQFSNSRSEMNVSTLELGDSALYLCASSLQGYEQYFGPGTRLTVT.

This clone came up a few times. The chain joins TRBV7-9 to TRBJ2-3; 8 bases map to TRBD2. The CDR3 length is 16 residues. Trimming cost V 7 bases and J 4 bases; bases outside gene matches: 13. Germline V gene data show CDR1 as SEHNR and CDR2 as FQNEAQ (reference sequence). The DNA of the CDR3 is TGTGCCAGCACGGGGGTGGTTAGCGGGGTCTCAGATACGCAGTATTTT. It specifies CASTGVVSGVSDTQYF.

This chain uses TRBV6-6 with TRBJ2-5, with a possible D match to TRBD2 (6 bases). The J call may be wrong; the DNA end is better matched by TRBJ2-7. The CDR3 runs 13 residues. Germline CDR1 reads MNHNY; CDR2 reads SVGAGI (reference sequence). The CDR3, as DNA: TGTGCCAGCAGTTTGGGACTGTACTACGAGCAGTACTTC. It codes for CASSLGLYYEQYF.

The chain employs TRBV9 and TRBJ2-1; D is perhaps TRBD1 (6 bases). Germline values: CDR1 SGDLS, CDR2 YYNGEE. Trimming left V 0 bases short and J 4 bases short, with 14 bases between. This CDR3 spans 16 amino acids. The CDR3 coding sequence is TGTGCCAGCAGCGTAGTGTCAGCAGGGGTTTACAATGAGCAGTTCTTC. It codes for CASSVVSAGVYNEQFF.

The V call is TRBV6-4, the J call TRBJ2-3; TRBD2 agrees at 13 bases. V lost 6 bases, J lost 4 bases, and 4 bases stayed unmatched. The CDR3 consists of 15 residues. Per the germline V gene, CDR1 is MRHNA and CDR2 is SNTAGT. CDR3 region: CASSRLAGGSDTQYF. As DNA, the CDR3 is TGTGCCAGCAGCCGACTAGCGGGGGGATCAGATACGCAGTATTTT.

V usage is TRBV18 and J usage is TRBJ2-3, with 7 positions matching TRBD1. The CDR3 runs 15 residues. The V gene end was trimmed by 1 base and the J gene end by 1 base; junction bases not matched to a gene: 2. Germline values: CDR1 KGHSH, CDR2 LQKENI. The CDR3 protein is CASSPLDRGTDTQYF. CDR3 DNA sequence: TGTGCCAGCTCACCACTCGACAGGGGCACAGATACGCAGTATTTT.

V gene TRBV15 combines with J gene TRBJ1-5; maybe TRBD1 (6 bases). Trimming took 0 bases from V and 4 from J, leaving 10 bases between them. CDR1 is LNHNV, CDR2 YYDKDF, per germline (reference sequence). The CDR3 has 15 residues. CDR3 in DNA: TGTGCCACCAGCAGAGACCAGGGGCGAAATCAGCCCCAGCATTTT. Translated: CATSRDQGRNQPQHF.

The chain employs TRBV7-2 and TRBJ1-6, with D perhaps TRBD1 (6 bases). V was trimmed by 5 bases and J by 0 bases, leaving 11 bases between them. In germline, CDR1 is SGHTA, CDR2 FQGNSA. The CDR3 extends over 16 amino acids. CDR3 region: CASSRTGSSYNSPLHF. The DNA for the CDR3 is TGTGCCAGCAGCCGCACAGGGAGCTCCTATAATTCACCCCTCCACTTT.

The sample holds a few counts of this clone. The V call is TRBV6-1, the J call TRBJ2-2; D gene uncertain. Germline CDR1 reads MNHNS; CDR2 reads SASEGT. V was cut by 7 bases and J by 2 bases, with 11 bases left in between. The CDR3 totals 14 residues. This CDR3 reads CASISLVNTGELFF. Written as DNA, the CDR3 is TGTGCCAGCATAAGTTTAGTAAACACCGGGGAGCTGTTTTTT.